Each of the 4 T cell receptor beta chains below was sequenced from the same sample in a study of vaccination effects on CD4 cells after COVID-19. No cognate antigen is known for these TCRs. Antigen-specific CD4+ T cells expanded by the ViraFEST assay with viral peptide pools were then sequenced. Cultured cells yielded isolated CD4+ T cells after approximately nine days. The healthy vaccine recipients, who had no prior SARS-CoV-2 infection, showed negative nucleocapsid antibodies. Repertoires were generated with immunoSEQ multiplex PCR, while TCRdb's copy carries only in-frame clones and drops some. The sample consists of about 68,000 clones, 80% of them appearing once. Sequenced here: CD4+ T cells from PBMCs cultured with SARS-CoV-2 spike peptides, sampled before COVID-19 vaccination. All receptors come from a human donor who received a COVID-19 vaccine.

The chain joins TRBV19 to TRBJ2-1; TRBD1 matches at 7 bases. The germline CDR1 and CDR2 sequences are LNHDA and SQIVND (reference sequence). Unmatched junction bases numbered 7, after V lost 5 bases and J lost 0 bases. The CDR3 runs to 16 residues. DNA for the CDR3: TGTGCCAGTAGTTTACTCCGGGACAGCTCCTACAATGAGCAGTTCTTC. Its protein is CASSLLRDSSYNEQFF. Together with reference TRBV19 and TRBJ2-1, the CDR3 gives the full variable domain: DGGITQSPKYLFRKEGQNVTLSCEQNLNHDAMYWYRQDPGQGLRLIYYSQIVNDFQKGDIAEGYSVSREKKESFPLTVTSAQKNPTAFYLCASSLLRDSSYNEQFFGPGTRLTVL.

The chain is built from TRBV2 and TRBJ2-1, with a possible D match to TRBD2 (5 bases). V was shortened by 3 bases and J by 9 bases, with 12 bases between the two germline ends. From germline, CDR1 is SNHLY and CDR2 FYNNEI. This CDR3 has 13 amino acids. The CDR3 here is CASSERGLAEQFF. The CDR3 coding sequence is TGTGCCAGCAGTGAGAGAGGGTTGGCTGAGCAGTTCTTC.

This chain joins TRBV5-6 and TRBJ1-2; 7 bases fit TRBD1. V trimming: 3 bases; J trimming: 3 bases; junction bases outside the gene matches: 5. The CDR3 covers 14 residues. In germline, CDR1 is SGHDT, CDR2 YYEEEE. This CDR3 reads CASSSTGVYYGYTF. CDR3 bases: TGTGCCAGCAGCTCAACAGGGGTATACTATGGCTACACCTTC.

This chain uses TRBV3-1 (or the pseudogene TRBV3-2) with TRBJ1-2; unclear D gene. CDR3 length: 15 residues. Trimming cost V 1 base and J 4 bases, with 13 bases left between them. Germline assignment: CDR1 LGHDT and CDR2 YNNKEL (reference sequence). CDR3 nucleotide sequence: TGTGCCAGCAGCCAAGGGACGGCGCCCCTCTATGGCTACACCTTC. Translation gives CASSQGTAPLYGYTF.